The rows below give T cell receptor beta chains drawn from one sample of a study of cytomegalovirus exposure and HLA in healthy donors. Sequencing used immunoSEQ multiplex PCR; TCRdb keeps in-frame clones, though not all of them. The sample records some 91,000 clones, around nine tenths being singletons. Sequenced material: PBMCs. The receptors shown here come from a man in his thirties or forties in good health and CMV-seropositive. The CDR3 runs from the conserved cysteine through the conserved F or W.

>TRBV7-6|16
CASSTYGTGGHGELFF
>TRBV28|15
CASRTGGTAVDTQYF
>TRBV29-1|12
CSVAGTTYEQYF
>TRBV28|15
CASSLFPGGPDTQYF
>TRBV27|14
CASSYRRPSYEQYF
>TRBV29-1|14
CSVGGTGPYNEQFF
>TRBV6-6|16
CASSYSILGGVHGYTF
>TRBV28|16
CASSLRTSGRKNIQYF
>TRBV7-9|18
CASSPLPGQGLSSYEQYF
>TRBV6-5|15
CASSLNAGYTGELFF
>TRBV19|14
CASKDREFSETQYF
>TRBV5-8|14
CASSTSGSTDTQYF
>TRBV4-2|17
CASSQGLAGTNTGELFF
>TRBV2|15
CASSSRTSLAYEQYF
>TRBV29-1|13
CSVGDRRSGELFF
>TRBV30|12
CAWRVYPNEQFF
>TRBV29-1|15
CSVETGLKLYNEQFF
>TRBV2|14
CASSEAGGEETQYF
>TRBV28|18
CASSSDVLAGGPLETQYF
>TRBV5-1|15
CASSLAGQKNEKLFF
>TRBV13|16
CASSLESSGRRAEQYF
>TRBV7-3|13
CASSLRSQSPLHF
>TRBV27|17
CASSLLRETGNPYEQYF
>TRBV4-2|14
CASSQPGQEEKLFF
>TRBV28|14
CASSVTGIAYEQYF
>TRBV2|12
CASRATGDGYTF
>TRBV30|13
CAWSVGAGDIQYF
>TRBV5-4|12
CASSLGANREFF
>TRBV6-1|14
CASSEIQGNTEAFF
>TRBV6-1|17
CASIESASGALRNEQYF
>TRBV14|13
CASSWTGGIEAFF
>TRBV7-9|15
CASNQGGQGAHEQYF
>TRBV29-1|12
CSVDSSAGELFF
>TRBV10-3|15
CAISGYRSSYNEQFF
>TRBV5-1|14
CASSHGLATYEQYF
>TRBV30|14
CAWSEGQGRNTIYF
>TRBV30|14
CAFEGVGRSTEAFF
>TRBV2|13
CACFGGSVNEQFF
>TRBV5-6|17
CASSARTSGRAVNEQFF
>TRBV2|13
CASPGGRDTEAFF
>TRBV29-1|17
CSVSPRTGDTPNTEAFF
>TRBV7-9|14
CASSLALGGTEAFF
>TRBV27|15
CASSLGLAGSYEQYF
>TRBV18|15
CASSRASADTGELFF
>TRBV5-1|15
CASSSSQGLTDTQYF
>TRBV28|16
CASSFRGGASNQPQHF
>TRBV6-1|15
CASSDGDRGSYEQYF
>TRBV5-1|16
CASSLWTGVMNTEAFF
>TRBV7-6|19
CASSYARPLATSSYNEQFF
>TRBV5-1|12
CASSSTGSGQYF
>TRBV25-1|15
CASRGGQGRTGELFF